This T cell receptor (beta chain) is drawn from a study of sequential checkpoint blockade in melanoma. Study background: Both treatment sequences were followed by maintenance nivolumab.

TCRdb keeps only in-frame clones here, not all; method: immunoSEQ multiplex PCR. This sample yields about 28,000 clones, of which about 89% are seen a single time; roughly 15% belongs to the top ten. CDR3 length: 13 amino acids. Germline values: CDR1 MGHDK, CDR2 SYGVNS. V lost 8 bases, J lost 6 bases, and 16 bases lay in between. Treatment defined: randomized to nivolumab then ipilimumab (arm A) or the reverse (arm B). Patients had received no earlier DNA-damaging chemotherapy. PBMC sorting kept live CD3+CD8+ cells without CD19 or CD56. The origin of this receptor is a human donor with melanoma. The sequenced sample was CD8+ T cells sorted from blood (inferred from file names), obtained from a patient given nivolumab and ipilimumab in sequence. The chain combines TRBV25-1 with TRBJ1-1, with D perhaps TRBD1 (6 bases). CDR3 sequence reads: CASRLGGAPEAFF. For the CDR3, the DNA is TGTGCCAGCCGATTAGGGGGGGCTCCTGAAGCTTTCTTT.